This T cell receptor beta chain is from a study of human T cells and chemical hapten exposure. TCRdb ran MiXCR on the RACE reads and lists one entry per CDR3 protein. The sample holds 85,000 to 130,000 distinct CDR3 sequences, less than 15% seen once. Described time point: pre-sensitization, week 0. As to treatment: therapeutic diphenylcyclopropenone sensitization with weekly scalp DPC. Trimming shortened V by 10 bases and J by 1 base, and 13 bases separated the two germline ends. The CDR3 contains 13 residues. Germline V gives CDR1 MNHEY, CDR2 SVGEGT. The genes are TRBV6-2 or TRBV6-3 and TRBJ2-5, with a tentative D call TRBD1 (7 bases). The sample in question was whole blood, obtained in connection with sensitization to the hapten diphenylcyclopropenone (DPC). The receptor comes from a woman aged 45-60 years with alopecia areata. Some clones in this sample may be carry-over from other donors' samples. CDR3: CAIRGTVQETQYF. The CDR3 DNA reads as TGTGCCATCCGCGGGACAGTCCAAGAGACCCAGTACTTC.